The 30 T cell receptor beta chains below were found in one sample sequenced in a study of T cell clonality in common variable immunodeficiency. Points from the study as a whole: In common variable immunodeficiency, TCR beta chains reportedly carried fewer deletions and N-nucleotide insertions.

Using immunoSEQ multiplex PCR, the repertoire was profiled, and TCRdb retains in-frame clones only, with some absent. This repertoire lists about 14,000 clones without singletons; under 10% sits in the top ten. These receptors are not linked to any known antigen. Sequenced: peripheral blood mononuclear cells. The receptors derive from a human donor with common variable immunodeficiency.

This clone was counted only a few times. The read stops 3 residues short of the end of the CDR3; the missing end is completed from the germline J gene. The rearrangement links TRBV18 to TRBJ2-1; tentatively, D is TRBD1 (5 bases). With 0 bases removed from V and 5 bases from J, the gap between germline ends came to 11 bases. This CDR3 is 15 amino acids long. Germline-derived CDR1 and CDR2 are KGHSH and LQKENI. CDR3 sequence reads: CASSPPGRTNNEQFF. The CDR3 DNA, read in part, is TGTGCCAGCTCACCACCGGGGCGGACCAACAATGAG.

This clone has a handful of counts. Sequencing ends 3 residues short of the CDR3 end; the germline J gene provides the rest. The V call is TRBV19, the J call TRBJ1-1, with 7 nucleotides matching TRBD1. J lost 7 bases, V lost 8 bases, and 13 bases had no gene match. Per germline, CDR1 LNHDA and CDR2 SQIVND (reference sequence). The CDR3 extends over 14 amino acids. CDR3 bases read: TGTGCCAGTTATCCCACAGGGGAGTTGGTTGAA. Amino acids: CASYPTGELVE. The CDR3 reads in full as CASYPTGELVEAFF.

This clone is medium-sized within its sample. The CDR3 goes on 3 residues after the read ends, and that part is filled in from the germline J gene. The chain employs TRBV3-1 (or the pseudogene TRBV3-2) and TRBJ1-2; 11 nucleotides agree with TRBD1. Trimming took 4 bases from V and 4 from J; bases not matched to a gene: 11. The CDR3 spans 17 residues. The germline V gene has CDR1 LGHDT and CDR2 YNNKEL (reference sequence). CDR3 region: CASSRNRDRGVVYGYTF. The sequenced CDR3 bases are TGTGCCAGCAGCCGTAACCGGGACAGGGGGGTTGTCTATGGC.

About this clone: The read finishes 3 residues shy of the CDR3 end, and the germline J gene is used to complete it. The chain carries TRBV5-1 and TRBJ2-7; TRBD1 is a possible D gene (6 bases). The germline gives CDR1 SGHRS, CDR2 YFSETQ. The CDR3 covers 14 residues. Trimming cost V 0 bases and J 6 bases, with 13 bases left between them. Here the CDR3 reads CASSLARQDSEQYF. CDR3 DNA, as far as it was read: TGCGCCAGCAGCTTGGCCAGACAGGACAGCGAG. The variable domain in full, completed from reference TRBV5-1 and TRBJ2-7, reads KAGVTQTPRYLIKTRGQQVTLSCSPISGHRSVSWYQQTPGQGLQFLFEYFSETQRNKGNFPGRFSGRQFSNSRSEMNVSTLELGDSALYLCASSLARQDSEQYFGPGTRLTVT.

There are a few counts of this clone. The read stops 3 residues short of the end of the CDR3; the missing end is completed from the germline J gene. The chain carries TRBV7-9 and TRBJ2-5; 10 bases match TRBD2. Trimming cost V 1 base and J 5 bases; bases outside gene matches: 4. Germline V gene data show CDR1 as SEHNR and CDR2 as FQNEAQ (reference sequence). The CDR3 extends over 15 amino acids. CDR3 amino acids: CASSLGTSGWETQYF. The sequenced part of the CDR3 DNA is TGTGCCAGCAGCTTAGGGACTAGCGGTTGGGAGACC.

The CDR3 here is CASSPRDRGEQYF. The CDR3 DNA, read in part, is TGTGCCAGCTCACCACGGGACAGGGGCGAG. The V and J genes are TRBV18 and TRBJ2-7; 10 positions match TRBD1. The read halts 3 residues ahead of the CDR3 end, with the missing end drawn from the germline J gene. V lost 1 base, J lost 6 bases, and 0 bases stayed unmatched. Germline CDR1 is KGHSH and CDR2 is LQKENI. The CDR3 is made up of 13 amino acids.

By proportion, this clone is medium-sized. Incomplete CDR3 DNA: TGCAGCGGCCAGAGCTCTGGAAACACC. As protein: CSGQSSGNT. The whole CDR3 protein is CSGQSSGNTIYF. V and J are TRBV29-1 and TRBJ1-3; D gene unclear. The CDR3 end lies 3 residues beyond the end of the read and is filled in from the germline J gene. The germline V gene encodes CDR1 SQVTM and CDR2 ANQGSEA. The CDR3 consists of 12 residues. Trimming pared 7 bases from V and 0 bases from J, leaving 7 bases between.

Comments on this clone: Read coverage stops 3 residues before the CDR3 terminus; the germline J gene supplies the remainder. The chain is built from TRBV7-9 and TRBJ2-7, with 7 bases fitting TRBD1. The length of the CDR3 is 14 residues. CDR1 SEHNR and CDR2 FQNEAQ come from the germline V gene (reference sequence). V shed 2 bases and J 4 bases; nucleotides not matched to a gene: 5. The sequenced CDR3 bases are TGTGCCAGCAGCTTAAGGGACAGCAGTTACGAG. Protein product: CASSLRDSSYE. From start to end, the CDR3 is CASSLRDSSYEQYF.

This clone was recorded many times. The read falls 3 residues short of the CDR3 end, and the missing part is taken from the germline J gene. The genes are TRBV7-2 and TRBJ2-5; 8 nucleotides line up with TRBD2. Germline V gives CDR1 SGHTA, CDR2 FQGNSA. The CDR3 runs to 14 residues. Losses at the gene ends were 2 bases for V and 5 bases for J; bases not matched to a gene: 4. CDR3 DNA (partial): TGTGCCAGCAGCTTAAGGCGGGGGGTGGAGACC. Amino acids: CASSLRRGVET. The full-length CDR3 reads as CASSLRRGVETQYF.

This clone was seen a few times. With the read ending 3 residues before the CDR3 end, the germline J gene is used to fill in that end. The chain is built from TRBV19 and TRBJ1-2, with 10 positions matching TRBD1. With 2 bases clipped from V and 2 bases from J, the junction kept 8 bases outside the gene matches. Germline V gene sequence: CDR1 LNHDA, CDR2 SQIVND (reference sequence). The CDR3 has 17 amino acids. The sequenced CDR3 bases are TGTGCCAGTAGTATAACCCCTCCGGGACAGGGGAACTATGGC. This codes for CASSITPPGQGNYG. The whole CDR3 region reads CASSITPPGQGNYGYTF. The full variable domain, its missing parts supplied by reference TRBV19 and TRBJ1-2, is DGGITQSPKYLFRKEGQNVTLSCEQNLNHDAMYWYRQDPGQGLRLIYYSQIVNDFQKGDIAEGYSVSREKKESFPLTVTSAQKNPTAFYLCASSITPPGQGNYGYTFGSGTRLTVV.

On this clone itself: The CDR3 extends 3 residues past the end of the read, so its final part is completed from the germline J gene. The genes are TRBV18 and TRBJ2-3; 7 nucleotides align to TRBD2. CDR3 length: 15 amino acids. Per the germline V gene, CDR1 is KGHSH and CDR2 is LQKENI. V lost 6 bases to trimming and J lost 1 base; unmatched junction nucleotides: 7. CDR3: CASSSLALGTDTQYF. Incomplete CDR3 DNA: TGTGCCAGCTCGTCACTAGCGTTAGGCACAGATACG.

In its sample, this clone was seen a few times. The read terminates 3 residues before the CDR3 end, so the remaining end is supplied by the germline J gene. The chain uses TRBV18 and TRBJ2-1; the D gene is possibly TRBD1 (5 bases). The CDR3 length is 17 residues. Trimming removed 4 bases at V and 0 bases at J, with 16 bases between. Germline lookup yields CDR1 KGHSH and CDR2 LQKENI. CDR3: CASSRTQATSSYNEQFF. Incomplete CDR3 DNA: TGTGCCAGCTCACGTACACAGGCTACCAGCTCCTACAATGAG.

This clone was recorded a few times. The read is 3 residues too short to cover the CDR3 end, so that end is filled in from the germline J gene. This chain joins TRBV7-2 and TRBJ2-1; 8 positions agree with TRBD2. Germline V gene sequence: CDR1 SGHTA, CDR2 FQGNSA. The CDR3 sequence is 15 residues long. Trimming took 0 bases from V and 8 from J; bases not matched to a gene: 6. CDR3 bases read: TGTGCCAGCAGCTTAGCGTGGAGCGGGGGCTATGAG. Translating it yields CASSLAWSGGYE. The whole CDR3 sequence reads CASSLAWSGGYEQFF.

In its sample, this clone is medium-sized. The CDR3 is cut off 3 residues early in the read; its end comes from the germline J gene. V usage is TRBV9 and J usage is TRBJ2-3; D possibly corresponds to TRBD1 (6 bases). CDR3 length: 17 amino acids. The germline V and J ends were trimmed by 3 bases and 3 bases, with 20 bases remaining between them. CDR1 and CDR2 (germline): SGDLS, YYNGEE. CDR3 bases read: TGTGCCAGCAGCGATCCGATACAGGGTGCGGAAACAGATACG. Translating it yields CASSDPIQGAETDT. The whole CDR3 protein is CASSDPIQGAETDTQYF.

This clone has only a few counts. The covered CDR3 bases are TGTGCCAGCTCAAAGACTAGTACCGGCTACGAG. Translating it yields CASSKTSTGYE. The full CDR3 protein is CASSKTSTGYEQYF. The V and J genes are TRBV18 and TRBJ2-7; TRBD2 might be the D (6 bases). The DNA ends 3 residues before the CDR3 does, and the rest of the CDR3 is filled in from the germline J gene. The CDR3 has 14 amino acids. Between the trimmed V and J ends, which lost 5 bases and 3 bases, there was a span of 14 bases. Germline CDR1 KGHSH, CDR2 LQKENI.

This clone was seen a few times. Sequencing ends 3 residues short of the CDR3 end; the germline J gene provides the rest. The rearrangement joins TRBV30 to TRBJ2-1; possible D gene TRBD1, 6 bases. Germline-derived CDR1 and CDR2 are GTSNPN and SVGIG (reference sequence). CDR3 size: 12 residues. The V gene lost 5 bases and the J gene lost 5 bases, with 10 bases spanning the gap. CDR3 in amino acids: CAWSGTNNEQFF. The CDR3 DNA, read in part, is TGTGCCTGGTCCGGGACAAACAATGAG.

This clone has just a few counts. The junction differs from germline at one of its ends, possibly a read error. The read stops 3 residues short of the end of the CDR3; the missing end is completed from the germline J gene. The chain recombines TRBV2 with TRBJ1-5; TRBD1 might be the D (6 bases). This CDR3 spans 14 amino acids. Germline values: CDR1 SNHLY, CDR2 FYNNEI. CDR3 loop: CASREGGLAQPQHF. The DNA read from the CDR3 is TGTGCCAGCAGGGAAGGGGGACTAGCACAGCCC.

Concerning this clone: The read terminates 3 residues ahead of where the CDR3 ends, so the germline J gene completes it. The chain recombines TRBV6-2 or TRBV6-3 with TRBJ2-7; 10 bases map to TRBD2. The trim removed 2 bases at V and 5 bases at J, leaving 6 bases unmatched. This CDR3 region has 15 residues. Germline-derived CDR1 and CDR2 are MNHEY and SVGEGT. The CDR3 here is CASSYRNSGGNEQYF. The sequenced CDR3 bases are TGTGCCAGCAGTTACCGGAATAGCGGGGGGAACGAG.

To note about this clone: The observed sequence ends 3 residues before the CDR3 terminus, with the missing tail filled in from the germline J gene. The V and J genes are TRBV30 and TRBJ1-2, with D tentatively TRBD1 (5 bases). From germline, CDR1 is GTSNPN and CDR2 SVGIG (reference sequence). The CDR3 sequence is 13 residues long. Trimming left V 5 bases short and J 6 bases short, with 16 bases between. CDR3 bases read: TGTGCCTGGTGGATTGGCGGACAAAATGGC. It is translated as CAWWIGGQNG. The complete CDR3 sequence is CAWWIGGQNGYTF.

To note about this clone: Read coverage stops 3 residues before the CDR3 terminus; the germline J gene supplies the remainder. The chain couples TRBV19 to TRBJ2-1, with D maybe TRBD1 (6 bases). Germline V gene sequence: CDR1 LNHDA, CDR2 SQIVND (reference sequence). Trimming stripped 5 bases from V and 7 bases from J, with 12 bases between. This CDR3 has 13 amino acids. This chain's CDR3 is CASSPRRGNEQFF. The sequenced CDR3 bases are TGTGCCAGTAGTCCGCGCAGGGGTAATGAG.

With regard to this clone: The read falls 3 residues short of the CDR3 end, and the missing part is taken from the germline J gene. The chain is built from TRBV6-2 or TRBV6-3 and TRBJ2-3, with no clear D. This CDR3 comprises 11 residues. The V gene lost 5 bases and the J gene lost 8 bases, with 8 bases spanning the gap. Germline V gives CDR1 MNHEY, CDR2 SVGEGT. Partial CDR3 DNA: TGTGCCAGCAGTGCTAAACGTACG. This gives the protein CASSAKRT. The entire CDR3 is CASSAKRTQYF.

This clone was observed at least ten times. The sequence runs out 3 residues before the end of the CDR3; the remainder is reconstructed from the germline J gene. The chain couples TRBV30 to TRBJ1-3, with unresolved D. Trimming took off 3 bases at V and 3 bases at J, with 12 bases between the two ends. Germline V lookup: CDR1 GTSNPN, CDR2 SVGIG (reference sequence). The CDR3 runs 14 residues. The CDR3 sequence: CAWRAIGVGNTIYF. The sequenced CDR3 bases are TGTGCCTGGAGAGCCATCGGGGTTGGAAACACC.

As for this clone: The CDR3 is cut off 3 residues early in the read; its end comes from the germline J gene. V usage is TRBV19 and J usage is TRBJ1-6; D is perhaps TRBD1 (6 bases). V gave up 5 bases and J gave up 11 bases, with 10 bases separating them. CDR1 is LNHDA and CDR2 is SQIVND in the germline V gene (reference sequence). The CDR3 contains 12 residues. The sequenced part of the CDR3 DNA is TGTGCCAGTAGTTCTCGACAGGCACCC. Translating gives CASSSRQAP. The CDR3, in full, reads CASSSRQAPLHF.

Concerning this clone: The CDR3 extends 3 residues past the end of the read, so its final part is completed from the germline J gene. The chain uses TRBV7-9 and TRBJ2-5; a weak D match, TRBD2 (7 bases). Trimming removed 5 bases from V and 4 bases from J, with 17 bases in between. The germline gives CDR1 SEHNR, CDR2 FQNEAQ (reference sequence). The CDR3 totals 15 residues. The CDR3 bases that were read are TGTGCCAGCAGCCGCCAAGGGGGGGAGCGAGAGACC. Translated: CASSRQGGERET. The full-length CDR3 reads as CASSRQGGERETQYF.

Turning to this clone: The missing CDR3 end, 3 residues past where the read stops, is filled in from the germline J gene. The rearrangement uses TRBV2 and TRBJ2-3, with 10 bases identical to TRBD1. This CDR3 has 14 residues. The V gene end was trimmed by 5 bases and the J gene end by 4 bases; junction bases not matched to a gene: 3. CDR1 is SNHLY and CDR2 is FYNNEI in the germline V gene. The CDR3 reads CASSLTGGSDTQYF. CDR3 DNA, as far as it was read: TGTGCCAGCAGTCTGACAGGGGGCTCAGATACG.

This clone is medium-sized within its sample. Read coverage stops 3 residues before the CDR3 terminus; the germline J gene supplies the remainder. The chain combines TRBV18 with TRBJ1-2; 12 nucleotides match TRBD1. The germline CDR1 and CDR2 sequences are KGHSH and LQKENI. This CDR3 region has 14 residues. The part of the CDR3 DNA that was read is TGTGCCAGCTCACCAGGGACAGGGGGCTGGGGC. It encodes CASSPGTGGWG. The whole CDR3 is CASSPGTGGWGYTF.

Within the sample, this clone is medium-sized. The CDR3 is cut off 3 residues early in the read; its end comes from the germline J gene. This chain links TRBV20-1 with TRBJ2-1; D is perhaps TRBD2 (6 bases). Germline CDR1 reads DFQATT; CDR2 reads SNEGSKA (reference sequence). The V gene lost 6 bases and the J gene lost 0 bases, with 12 bases spanning the gap. This CDR3 region has 14 residues. Incomplete CDR3 DNA: TGCAGTGCCAGGACTACGAGCTCCTACAATGAG. Amino acid sequence: CSARTTSSYNE. The full CDR3 is CSARTTSSYNEQFF.

For this clone: The read gets to within 3 residues of the CDR3 end, and the germline J gene fills in the rest. The rearrangement links TRBV19 to TRBJ2-5, with TRBD1 matching 8 bases. This CDR3 has 16 amino acids. Trimming cost V 3 bases and J 4 bases; bases outside gene matches: 10. Germline lookup yields CDR1 LNHDA and CDR2 SQIVND (reference sequence). This CDR3 reads CASSISQGALRETQYF. CDR3 bases read: TGTGCCAGTAGTATCTCGCAGGGGGCGCTTCGAGAGACC. The full variable domain, its missing parts supplied by reference TRBV19 and TRBJ2-5, is DGGITQSPKYLFRKEGQNVTLSCEQNLNHDAMYWYRQDPGQGLRLIYYSQIVNDFQKGDIAEGYSVSREKKESFPLTVTSAQKNPTAFYLCASSISQGALRETQYFGPGTRLLVL.

The table lists this clone with a few counts. The read ends 3 residues before the CDR3 terminus; that terminus is restored from the germline J gene. The chain recombines TRBV30 with TRBJ2-1, with a possible D match to TRBD1 (6 bases). Looked up from germline, CDR1 is GTSNPN and CDR2 is SVGIG (reference sequence). CDR3 length equals 12 residues. Trimming shortened V by 4 bases and J by 9 bases, and 13 bases separated the two germline ends. The covered CDR3 bases are TGTGCCTGGACACCGGGACACCGTGAG. Its protein product is CAWTPGHRE. The CDR3, in full, reads CAWTPGHREQFF.

This clone was found a few times. The missing CDR3 end, 3 residues past where the read stops, is filled in from the germline J gene. The chain is built from TRBV2 and TRBJ1-1; 8 nucleotides match TRBD1. This CDR3 spans 14 amino acids. The junction had 9 bases not matched to a gene; V was cut back by 8 bases and J by 4 bases. CDR1 and CDR2 from the germline V gene are SNHLY and FYNNEI. Partial CDR3 DNA: TGTGCCAGCTGCCCCTACAGGGGGGGCACTGAA. Translating gives CASCPYRGGTE. The whole CDR3 sequence is CASCPYRGGTEAFF. The full variable domain, completed using reference TRBV2 and TRBJ1-1, is EPEVTQTPSHQVTQMGQEVILRCVPISNHLYFYWYRQILGQKVEFLVSFYNNEISEKSEIFDDQFSVERPDGSNFTLKIRSTKLEDSAMYFCASCPYRGGTEAFFGQGTRLTVV.